This entry describes one T cell receptor beta chain. What it binds is not known. Additional DNA sequences in this sample encode the identical CDR3. The collection from each donor was one heparinised blood draw averaging roughly 0.12 L. Based on CD45RO/CCR7/CD25/CD127/CD95/CD27, CD4+ regulatory, stem cell-like memory, naive and central memory cells were sorted. This sample was included in a study of beta chain features in type 1 diabetes. General study findings and limits: Possibly, sequencing cDNA over-represented cells that had high TCR expression levels. Among patients, naive, central memory and Treg TCRB repertoires appeared more similar than among healthy donors.

The CDR3 is made up of 14 amino acids. Germline CDR1 reads SEHNR; CDR2 reads FQNEAQ (reference sequence). Trimming took 3 bases from V and 2 from J, leaving 7 bases between them. Expressed TCRB transcripts were sequenced, since all the RNA that had been isolated was reverse transcribed. Some clones are missing from TCRdb's copy, which holds only in-frame ones; the method was immunoSEQ multiplex PCR. The table records approximately 470,000 clones, about 29% of them present only once. Sequenced sample: naive CD4+ T cells from blood. The J gene is TRBJ2-2, the V gene TRBV7-9, with D hard to call. This receptor was taken from a man younger than 35 in good health. The CDR3, as DNA: TGTGCCAGCAGCTTTTTGGTAAACACCGGGGAGCTGTTTTTT. Translated, it gives CASSFLVNTGELFF.